The source of this TCR beta chain is a study of T cell repertoires in cytomegalovirus infection. Germline V gene sequence: CDR1 MNHEY, CDR2 SVGAGI. The germline V and J ends were trimmed by 0 bases and 3 bases, with 7 bases remaining between them. The CDR3 has 14 residues. This clonotype showed up just a few times. One entry per CDR3 protein, called by TCRdb with MiXCR from the reads. The repertoire holds some 160,000 distinct CDR3 sequences, under 20% seen once, with roughly a sixth in the top ten. This TCR came from a human donor in good health (CMV status not recorded). Some clones in this sample may be carry-over from other donors' samples. The chain has TRBV6-5 and TRBJ2-3; D call uncertain. The specimen was CD8+ T cells from PBMCs. CDR3 loop: CASSYSVGTDTQYF. The CDR3 region has the DNA TGTGCCAGCAGTTACTCGGTAGGGACAGATACGCAGTATTTT.